The entry that follows covers one T cell receptor beta chain sequence. What it recognizes is unknown. It was at deep level that the assay was run. Using immunoSEQ multiplex PCR, the repertoire was profiled, and TCRdb retains in-frame clones only, with some absent. The sample includes about 2.1 million clones, 80% to 95% of them seen just once. The sample comes from a study of shared clonotypes between healthy human individuals. Findings and limits, study-wide: Blood alone was sampled, and tissue repertoires likely differ.

CD45RO-negative, CCR7-selected cells formed the naive CD8 fraction, which excluded terminally differentiated effector memory CD45RA+ cells. Germline CDR1 is SEHNR and CDR2 is FQNEAQ (reference sequence). The ends lost 1 base at V and 0 bases at J; junction bases unmatched: 11. This CDR3 has 19 residues. The rearrangement links TRBV7-9 to TRBJ2-1, with 8 bases identical to TRBD2. This receptor was taken from a man aged 18 to 29 in good health. Some clones in this sample may be carry-over from other donors' samples. The sequenced material came from naive CD8+ T cells from PBMCs. The CDR3 coding sequence is TGTGCCAGCAGCTTAGTTACAGGTCGCGGGAGGCGCTCCTACAATGAGCAGTTCTTC. Translated, it gives CASSLVTGRGRRSYNEQFF.